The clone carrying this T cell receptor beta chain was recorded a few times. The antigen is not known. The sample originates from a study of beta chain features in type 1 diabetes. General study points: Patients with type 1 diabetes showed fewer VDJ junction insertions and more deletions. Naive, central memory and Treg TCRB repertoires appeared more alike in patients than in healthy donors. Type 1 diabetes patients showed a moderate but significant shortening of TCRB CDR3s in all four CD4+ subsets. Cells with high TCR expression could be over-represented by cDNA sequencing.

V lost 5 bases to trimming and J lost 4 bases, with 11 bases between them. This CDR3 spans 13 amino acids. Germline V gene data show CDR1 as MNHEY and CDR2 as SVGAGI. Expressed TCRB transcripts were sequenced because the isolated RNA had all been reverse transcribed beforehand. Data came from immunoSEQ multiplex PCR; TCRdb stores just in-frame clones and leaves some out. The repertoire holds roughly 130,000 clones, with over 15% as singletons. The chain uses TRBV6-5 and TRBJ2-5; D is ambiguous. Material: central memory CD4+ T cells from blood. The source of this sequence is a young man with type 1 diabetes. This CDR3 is CASSATLGETQYF. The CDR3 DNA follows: TGTGCCAGCAGTGCCACGTTGGGAGAGACCCAGTACTTC.